This is a list of T cell receptor beta chains from one sample in a study of cytomegalovirus exposure and HLA in healthy donors. Data came from immunoSEQ multiplex PCR; TCRdb stores just in-frame clones and leaves some out. Of 85,000 to 100,000 clones listed, about 80% are singletons. The sample comprised PBMCs. These receptor sequences come from a male donor in good health and CMV-seropositive. The CDR3 runs from the conserved cysteine through the conserved F or W. D genes are given only for firm matches. Not every row has a clone size; where given, it reads once, few, many or a size class.

>-|TRBJ2-1|-|TRBV9
CASSGLVGYNEQFF
TGTGCCAGCAGCGGACTAGTGGGCTACAATGAGCAGTTCTTC
>-|TRBJ1-1|-|TRBV6-5
CASSYSVAFTEAFF
TGTGCCAGCAGTTACTCGGTTGCGTTCACTGAAGCTTTCTTT
>-|TRBJ1-2|-|TRBV7-9
CASSLLLSGANYGYTF
TGTGCCAGCAGCTTACTATTGTCAGGGGCTAACTATGGCTACACCTTC
>-|TRBJ2-7|few|TRBV9
CASSVEAGRSYEQYF
TGTGCCAGCAGCGTAGAGGCGGGGCGCTCCTACGAGCAGTACTTC
>-|TRBJ1-2|-|TRBV6-4
CASSRSGASGYTF
TGTGCCAGCAGCCGCAGCGGGGCCTCTGGCTACACCTTC
>-|TRBJ2-5|-|TRBV4-1
CASSQETAGAQETQYF
TGCGCCAGCAGCCAAGAGACGGCAGGGGCACAAGAGACCCAGTACTTC
>TRBD2|TRBJ2-2|-|TRBV6-6
CASSYSPSSGGGELFF
TGTGCCAGCAGTTACTCGCCTTCAAGCGGGGGTGGGGAGCTGTTTTTT
>TRBD1|TRBJ2-7|-|TRBV30
CAWSRDRVNEQYF
TGTGCCTGGAGCCGGGACAGGGTCAACGAGCAGTACTTC
>TRBD1|TRBJ1-2|-|TRBV7-2
CASSSRQGAGYGYTF
TGTGCCAGCAGCTCCCGACAGGGGGCGGGCTATGGCTACACCTTC
>-|TRBJ1-2|-|TRBV2
CASSEGPGGYTF
TGTGCCAGCAGTGAAGGGCCGGGAGGCTACACCTTC
>-|TRBJ1-1|-|TRBV19
CASSLSGTEAFF
TGTGCCAGTAGTTTGTCAGGGACTGAAGCTTTCTTT
>-|TRBJ2-7|-|TRBV4-1
CASSHSTGAYEQYF
TGCGCCAGCAGCCACTCGACAGGCGCCTACGAGCAGTACTTC
>-|TRBJ1-4|-|TRBV5-4
CASSPGGVGKLFF
TGTGCCAGCAGCCCGGGGGGTGTCGGAAAACTGTTTTTT
>-|TRBJ1-6|-|TRBV9
CASGTGGGSPLHF
TGTGCCAGCGGGACGGGAGGCGGTTCACCCCTCCACTTT
>-|TRBJ1-1|-|TRBV6-5
CASSYWETEAFF
TGTGCCAGCAGTTACTGGGAGACTGAAGCTTTCTTT
>-|TRBJ1-1|-|TRBV4-1
CASSQEMRGWNTEAFF
TGCGCCAGCAGCCAAGAGATGCGGGGGTGGAACACTGAAGCTTTCTTT
>TRBD1|TRBJ1-1|-|TRBV5-1
CASQRTGRTEAFF
TGCGCCAGCCAACGGACAGGGCGGACTGAAGCTTTCTTT
>TRBD1|TRBJ1-2|-|TRBV4-3
CASSPDRDETYGYTF
TGCGCCAGCAGCCCGGACAGGGACGAGACCTATGGCTACACCTTC
>TRBD1|TRBJ1-2|-|TRBV5-1
CASSSGAGQGMDGYTF
TGCGCCAGCAGCTCTGGAGCCGGACAGGGGATGGATGGCTACACCTTC
>TRBD1|TRBJ1-2|few|TRBV6-5
CASSKGQANYGYTF
TGTGCCAGCAGTAAGGGACAGGCGAACTATGGCTACACCTTC
>-|TRBJ1-1|once|TRBV30
CAWVAGAPEAFF
TGTGCCTGGGTAGCAGGGGCCCCTGAAGCTTTCTTT
>-|TRBJ2-1|-|TRBV5-6
CASSVMGQQKQFF
TGTGCCAGCAGCGTAATGGGCCAGCAGAAGCAGTTCTTC
>-|TRBJ1-2|few|TRBV6-5
CASCQAGSFYGYTF
TGTGCCAGCTGCCAGGCGGGGAGCTTCTATGGCTACACCTTC
>-|TRBJ2-6|-|TRBV2
CASSASRRGSGANVLTF
TGTGCCAGCAGTGCGTCTCGACGGGGCTCTGGGGCCAACGTCCTGACTTTC
>-|TRBJ2-2|-|TRBV5-4
CASSLVAGKGELFF
TGTGCCAGCAGCTTGGTAGCAGGGAAGGGGGAGCTGTTTTTT
>-|TRBJ2-1|-|TRBV11-2
CASSSREHSGYEQFF
TGTGCCAGCAGCTCAAGGGAGCATTCGGGCTATGAGCAGTTCTTC
>TRBD1|TRBJ2-7|-|TRBV7-2
CATQLDRGNEQYF
TGTGCCACTCAATTGGACAGGGGGAACGAGCAGTACTTC
>TRBD2|TRBJ2-3|-|TRBV7-9
CASSSGLAGDTDTQYF
TGTGCCAGCAGCTCCGGACTAGCGGGGGACACAGATACGCAGTATTTT
>-|TRBJ1-1|-|TRBV9
CASSLDSLTEAFF
TGTGCCAGCAGCCTAGACAGTCTCACTGAAGCTTTCTTT
>TRBD2|TRBJ2-5|-|TRBV7-6
CASSLYVAGGQETQYF
TGTGCCAGCAGCTTATATGTTGCGGGGGGCCAAGAGACCCAGTACTTC
>-|TRBJ1-4|-|TRBV30
CAWSVGGPTNEKLFF
TGTGCCTGGAGTGTGGGAGGGCCAACTAATGAAAAACTGTTTTTT
>-|TRBJ1-5|-|TRBV15
CATSRERDTRNQPQHF
TGTGCCACCAGCAGAGAAAGGGACACGCGCAATCAGCCCCAGCATTTT
>-|TRBJ2-7|-|TRBV6-1
CASSEPSNLYEQYF
TGTGCCAGCAGTGAACCCTCTAACCTTTACGAGCAGTACTTC
>-|TRBJ2-7|once|TRBV4-2
CASSQEGQGSYEQYF
TGTGCCAGCAGCCAAGAAGGGCAGGGGTCCTACGAGCAGTACTTC
>TRBD2|TRBJ2-7|-|TRBV27
CASSLSPLSGPYEQYF
TGTGCCAGCAGTTTATCTCCACTTAGCGGGCCCTACGAGCAGTACTTC
>-|TRBJ1-2|-|TRBV4-1
CASSQRQDYGYTF
TGCGCCAGCAGCCAAAGACAGGACTATGGCTACACCTTC
>-|TRBJ1-1|-|TRBV5-1
CASSLILYEEAFF
TGCGCCAGCAGCTTGATTCTTTATGAGGAAGCTTTCTTT
>-|TRBJ1-4|-|TRBV9
CASSVGTAGENEKLFF
TGTGCCAGCAGCGTAGGTACAGCGGGTGAGAATGAAAAACTGTTTTTT
>-|TRBJ1-6|-|TRBV5-1
CASSLEARNSPLHF
TGCGCCAGCAGCTTGGAAGCCAGGAACTCACCCCTCCACTTT
>-|TRBJ1-5|-|TRBV7-8
CASSGGSNQPQHF
TGTGCCAGCAGCGGGGGGAGCAATCAGCCCCAGCATTTT
>TRBD1|TRBJ1-2|-|TRBV18
CASSPLGQGGNYGYTF
TGTGCCAGCTCACCACTGGGACAGGGTGGTAACTATGGCTACACCTTC
>-|TRBJ1-5|-|TRBV6-1
CASSEAYNQPQHF
TGTGCCAGCAGTGAAGCTTACAATCAGCCCCAGCATTTT
>-|TRBJ2-7|-|TRBV7-9
CASSETGYPYEQYF
TGTGCCAGCAGCGAAACAGGTTACCCCTACGAGCAGTACTTC
>TRBD2|TRBJ2-3|-|TRBV30
CAWSVLRRGVSSTDTQYF
TGTGCCTGGAGTGTACTCCGGCGGGGGGTCTCTAGCACAGATACGCAGTATTTT
>TRBD1|TRBJ2-5|few|TRBV5-4
CASSYRGWETQYF
TGTGCCAGCAGCTACAGGGGCTGGGAGACCCAGTACTTC
>-|TRBJ1-2|-|TRBV6-5
CASRTDSNYGYTF
TGTGCCAGCAGGACTGACAGTAACTATGGCTACACCTTC